The TCR beta chain described here comes from a study of blood T cell repertoires in COVID-19 (dated by TCRdb to about 2020). About the full investigation: Samples covering the acute and convalescent phases of COVID-19 were provided by collaborators in the United States, Italy and Spain. The prospective study material was composed of cDNA or gDNA derived from T cells, B-cell-depleted T cells, or PBMCs. Deeply sampled blood TCRbeta repertoires from subjects exposed to, actively infected with, or recovered from COVID-19 were included in the dataset. The repertoires were released in a freely available public database meant as a resource for research on the immune response to SARS-CoV-2. Samples came from the ongoing ImmuneRACE study (first 160 participants) plus 1,254 subjects from 6 global collaborators. The sample metadata nearly always contained a de-identified subject ID, COVID-19 status, age in years and sex. Where available, HLA class I and class II types were taken from metadata supplied by the sample provider and were not determined by assay-based typing. The study at large found these results: How much clinical and demographic metadata was included differed by source and by participant, and the metadata was provided uncurated.

The germline V gene provides CDR1 SGHNT and CDR2 YENEEA. V loses 7 bases of germline sequence and J loses 1 base, and the interval between the two ends is 20 bases. From its cysteine to its phenylalanine, the CDR3 spans 17 amino acids. Here the CDR3 DNA is all that survives: 51 bases in frame from base 1. One collaborating source in Seattle enrolled patients while the patients were actively infected and followed the patients over time throughout the course of disease. Each collaborating institution followed its own protocols to collect whole blood in K2EDTA tubes. For TCRbeta analysis, collaborator samples were shipped as frozen whole blood, as isolated PBMCs, or as DNA extracted from either sample type. TCRbeta CDR3 regions were amplified from genomic DNA using the immunoSEQ Assay, a bias-controlled multiplex PCR. On the authors' methods: Within the assay, amplification of reference gene primers was used to estimate how many nucleated cells each sample contained. To quantify the absolute abundance of each unique TCRbeta CDR3 rearrangement, sequence reads were collapsed and filtered. For each sample, productive Simpson clonality was calculated as the square root of Simpson's diversity index across productive rearrangements. TCRdb retrieved this table from immuneACCESS and kept in-frame rearrangements only. Not all clones are present; in checked studies, unresolved V genes account for under half, and no reason is known for the remainder. That table is the source of V, J and clone size, and D and trimming were worked out from the DNA. The table for this sample lists some 360,000 clones; about nine tenths of them were counted only once. The top ten clones comprise approximately 4.1% of the sample.

This clone has just one count. Its antigen specificity is not known. Qualities for individual bases were not recorded, and no much larger clone is one base off. This sequence was found in a woman aged 60-70 years with COVID-19, enrolled during active disease. This receptor chain uses TRBV11-3 and TRBJ1-5; the D gene is possibly TRBD1, with 5 bases matching. Sequencing input: peripheral blood. The CDR3 sequence is CASISGRVEISNQPQHF. The DNA sequence is given as TGTGCCAGCATTAGTGGCAGGGTCGAGATAAGCAATCAGCCCCAGCATTTT.